The present entry profiles one TCR beta chain with its context. CDR1 is MNHEY, CDR2 SVGAGI, per germline. Germline trimming cut 6 bases from V and 10 bases from J; bases unmatched to any gene: 15. The CDR3 contains 15 residues. The data originate from a study of cytomegalovirus exposure and HLA in healthy donors. In the PCR, 60 Vbeta and 13 Jbeta primers were used. Assay used: immunoSEQ multiplex PCR; TCRdb lists only in-frame clones, some missing. The sample consists of about 150,000 clones, around 84% of them appearing once. The chain uses TRBV6-5 and TRBJ1-1; 9 bases line up with TRBD1. Sequences were obtained from PBMCs. The sequence came from a woman between 18 and 29 years old in good health and CMV-seronegative. CDR3 residues: CASSPTIQGAGVAFF. The CDR3 coding sequence is TGTGCCAGCAGCCCAACCATACAGGGGGCAGGGGTAGCTTTCTTT.